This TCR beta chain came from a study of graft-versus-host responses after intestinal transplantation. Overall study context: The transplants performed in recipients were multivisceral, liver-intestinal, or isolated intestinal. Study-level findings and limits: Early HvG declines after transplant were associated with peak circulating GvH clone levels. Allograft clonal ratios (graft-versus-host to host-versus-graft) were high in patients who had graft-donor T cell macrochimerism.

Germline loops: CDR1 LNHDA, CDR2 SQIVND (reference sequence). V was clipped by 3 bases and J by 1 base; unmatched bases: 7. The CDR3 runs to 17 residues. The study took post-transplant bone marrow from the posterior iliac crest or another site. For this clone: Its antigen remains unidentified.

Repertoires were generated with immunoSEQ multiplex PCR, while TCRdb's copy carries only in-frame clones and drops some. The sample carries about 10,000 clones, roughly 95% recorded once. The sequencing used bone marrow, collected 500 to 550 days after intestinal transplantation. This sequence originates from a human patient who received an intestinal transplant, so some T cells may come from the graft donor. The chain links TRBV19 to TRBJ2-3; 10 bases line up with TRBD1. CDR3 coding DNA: TGTGCCAGTAGTATTGGGGCCGGGACAGGGGGCACAGATACGCAGTATTTT. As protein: CASSIGAGTGGTDTQYF.